A selection of T cell receptor beta chains follows, all from one sample in a study of cytomegalovirus exposure and HLA in healthy donors. Clones were read by immunoSEQ multiplex PCR, and TCRdb kept only the in-frame ones, dropping some. The table shows more than 90,000 clones, with around three quarters occurring only once. Sequenced: PBMCs. The receptors here all came from a man between 35 and 55 years old in good health and CMV-seronegative. Each CDR3 is given with its conserved first and last residue. The order of the fields is J gene, D gene, V gene, clone size, CDR3 protein, CDR3 DNA. D genes are given only for firm matches. Expanded clones get a size class; other rows say once, few or many, or leave the size out.

J gene: TRBJ2-5; D gene: TRBD2; V gene: TRBV5-1; clone size: once; CDR3 protein: CASSLEGLADPRTQYF; CDR3 DNA: TGCGCCAGCAGCTTGGAAGGGCTAGCGGATCCCAGGACCCAGTACTTC
J gene: TRBJ2-7; D gene: TRBD1; V gene: TRBV2; clone size: .; CDR3 protein: CASSDPGQGIYEQYF; CDR3 DNA: TGTGCCAGCAGTGACCCTGGACAGGGAATCTACGAGCAGTACTTC
J gene: TRBJ2-2; D gene: TRBD1; V gene: TRBV15; clone size: .; CDR3 protein: CATSRDPGQGVGGELFF; CDR3 DNA: TGTGCCACCAGCAGAGATCCGGGACAGGGTGTCGGCGGGGAGCTGTTTTTT
J gene: TRBJ1-6; D gene: .; V gene: TRBV5-1; clone size: .; CDR3 protein: CASSLAPVEDGSPLHF; CDR3 DNA: TGCGCCAGCAGCTTGGCCCCCGTGGAGGATGGTTCACCCCTCCACTTT
J gene: TRBJ1-4; D gene: TRBD1; V gene: TRBV5-1; clone size: .; CDR3 protein: CASSSTAGQNNEKLFF; CDR3 DNA: TGCGCCAGCAGCTCGACTGCGGGACAGAATAATGAAAAACTGTTTTTT
J gene: TRBJ2-7; D gene: .; V gene: TRBV27; clone size: once; CDR3 protein: CASSLGGYSYEQYF; CDR3 DNA: TGTGCCAGCAGTTTAGGGGGGTACTCCTACGAGCAGTACTTC
J gene: TRBJ1-5; D gene: TRBD1; V gene: TRBV28; clone size: few; CDR3 protein: CASSSGTDLFSNQPQHF; CDR3 DNA: TGTGCCAGCAGTTCAGGGACAGATTTATTTAGCAATCAGCCCCAGCATTTT
J gene: TRBJ1-2; D gene: .; V gene: TRBV9; clone size: .; CDR3 protein: CASSGPGHREEGYTF; CDR3 DNA: TGTGCCAGTAGCGGACCGGGACACCGGGAGGAAGGCTACACCTTC
J gene: TRBJ2-2; D gene: .; V gene: TRBV30; clone size: once; CDR3 protein: CAWTPDRTGELFF; CDR3 DNA: TGTGCCTGGACCCCTGACAGGACCGGGGAGCTGTTTTTT
J gene: TRBJ2-5; D gene: .; V gene: TRBV7-8; clone size: .; CDR3 protein: CASFRGGGTQYF; CDR3 DNA: TGTGCCAGCTTCAGGGGTGGCGGGACCCAGTACTTC
J gene: TRBJ2-3; D gene: .; V gene: TRBV6-6; clone size: once; CDR3 protein: CASGGAPWDTQYF; CDR3 DNA: TGTGCCAGCGGGGGGGCCCCCTGGGATACGCAGTATTTT
J gene: TRBJ2-1; D gene: TRBD2; V gene: TRBV10-3; clone size: .; CDR3 protein: CAISAGTSAIDEQFF; CDR3 DNA: TGTGCCATCAGTGCAGGGACTAGCGCAATCGATGAGCAGTTCTTC
J gene: TRBJ2-1; D gene: TRBD2; V gene: TRBV11-2; clone size: .; CDR3 protein: CASGTPGLAGSYNEQFF; CDR3 DNA: TGTGCCAGCGGAACCCCGGGACTAGCGGGATCCTACAATGAGCAGTTCTTC
J gene: TRBJ2-4; D gene: TRBD1; V gene: TRBV10-2; clone size: few; CDR3 protein: CASFRDSNYPWDIQYF; CDR3 DNA: TGCGCCAGCTTCCGGGACAGCAACTACCCTTGGGACATTCAGTACTTC
J gene: TRBJ2-3; D gene: TRBD2; V gene: TRBV2; clone size: .; CDR3 protein: CATAGLAGRTDTQYF; CDR3 DNA: TGTGCCACCGCAGGACTAGCGGGTCGCACAGATACGCAGTATTTT
J gene: TRBJ2-7; D gene: TRBD2; V gene: TRBV4-1; clone size: .; CDR3 protein: CASSLALGSSGGDYEQYF; CDR3 DNA: TGCGCCAGCAGCCTAGCCCTGGGTAGTAGCGGGGGGGACTACGAGCAGTACTTC
J gene: TRBJ2-2; D gene: TRBD1; V gene: TRBV11-2; clone size: .; CDR3 protein: CASSSWDSPNTGELFF; CDR3 DNA: TGTGCCAGCAGCTCGTGGGACAGCCCGAACACCGGGGAGCTGTTTTTT
J gene: TRBJ1-1; D gene: .; V gene: TRBV7-9; clone size: .; CDR3 protein: CASSSGGNTEAFF; CDR3 DNA: TGTGCCAGCAGCTCCGGGGGGAACACTGAAGCTTTCTTT
J gene: TRBJ1-6; D gene: TRBD1; V gene: TRBV4-1; clone size: .; CDR3 protein: CASSPRQGNSPLHF; CDR3 DNA: TGCGCCAGCAGCCCCCGACAGGGAAATTCACCCCTCCACTTT
J gene: TRBJ1-5; D gene: TRBD1; V gene: TRBV19; clone size: .; CDR3 protein: CASSTDRGVQPQHF; CDR3 DNA: TGTGCCAGTAGTACTGACAGGGGTGTTCAGCCCCAGCATTTT
J gene: TRBJ2-7; D gene: TRBD2; V gene: TRBV29-1; clone size: once; CDR3 protein: CSVAGGQPYEQYF; CDR3 DNA: TGCAGCGTTGCGGGAGGGCAGCCCTACGAGCAGTACTTC
J gene: TRBJ2-3; D gene: TRBD2; V gene: TRBV4-3; clone size: .; CDR3 protein: CASSARGASGSTDTQYF; CDR3 DNA: TGCGCCAGCAGCGCCCGAGGCGCTAGCGGGAGCACAGATACGCAGTATTTT
J gene: TRBJ1-4; D gene: TRBD1; V gene: TRBV4-1; clone size: once; CDR3 protein: CASSRGQGPTNEKLFF; CDR3 DNA: TGCGCCAGCAGCCGGGGACAGGGGCCCACTAATGAAAAACTGTTTTTT
J gene: TRBJ1-4; D gene: .; V gene: TRBV28; clone size: .; CDR3 protein: CASSFSSGEKLFF; CDR3 DNA: TGTGCCAGCAGTTTTAGCTCAGGGGAAAAACTGTTTTTT
J gene: TRBJ2-2; D gene: .; V gene: TRBV19; clone size: few; CDR3 protein: CASIPQGISPGELFF; CDR3 DNA: TGTGCCAGTATCCCCCAGGGGATCAGCCCCGGGGAGCTGTTTTTT
J gene: TRBJ1-2; D gene: .; V gene: TRBV5-1; clone size: .; CDR3 protein: CASSLDRRGRLNYGYTF; CDR3 DNA: TGCGCCAGCAGCTTGGACCGTCGGGGGAGGTTGAACTATGGCTACACCTTC